The clone carrying this T cell receptor (beta chain) was detected once. The antigen is unknown. The record originates from a study of OX40 agonist ivuxolimab in advanced cancers. Points from the study as a whole: Clones of CD4+ and CD8+ blood T cells grew by week 6 at doses of 0.1 to 3.0 mg/kg. Some nonresponders additionally presented with little normalized T-cell clonal expansion. The mean number of expanded clones was higher in CD8+ T cells than in CD4+.

The CDR3 length is 13 residues. Per germline, CDR1 GTSNPN and CDR2 SVGIG (reference sequence). V was shortened by 0 bases and J by 10 bases, with 10 bases between the two germline ends. Assay: immunoSEQ multiplex PCR; the TCRdb copy retains only in-frame clones and omits some. There are some 97,000 clones in the sample; approximately 90% occur only once, and about 0.49% lies in the top ten. Sampling times: baseline, cycle 4 day 1, cycle 7 day 1. The receptor was derived from an adult with an advanced solid tumor such as melanoma, head and neck, liver or kidney cancer. This chain uses TRBV30 with TRBJ1-6, with D unclear. The sequenced sample was CD4+ or CD8+ T cells sorted from blood, obtained in a trial of the OX40 agonist ivuxolimab. The CDR3 region has the DNA TGTGCCTGGAGTGTGGAGTTCAGCTCACCCCTCCACTTT. This translates into CAWSVEFSSPLHF.